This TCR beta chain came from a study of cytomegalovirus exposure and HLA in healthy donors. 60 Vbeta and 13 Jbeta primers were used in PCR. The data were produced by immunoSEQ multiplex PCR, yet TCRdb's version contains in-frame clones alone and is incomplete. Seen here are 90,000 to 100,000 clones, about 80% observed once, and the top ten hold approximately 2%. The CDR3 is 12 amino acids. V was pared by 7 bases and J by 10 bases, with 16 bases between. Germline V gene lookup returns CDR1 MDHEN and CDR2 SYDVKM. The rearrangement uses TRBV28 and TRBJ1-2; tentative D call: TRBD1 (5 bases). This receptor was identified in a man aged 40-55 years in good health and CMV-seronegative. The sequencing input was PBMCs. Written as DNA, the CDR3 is TGTGCCAGCACCGCGGGACGGGGGGACTACACCTTC. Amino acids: CASTAGRGDYTF.